The next 24 T cell receptor beta chains were all read from a single sample in a study of regulatory T cells in long-lasting Graves disease (dated by TCRdb to the early 2020s). The library was prepared using multiplex PCR. The sequencer was an Illumina HiSeq 4000. TCR beta libraries were built with iRepertoire HTBI primers and Arm-PCR amplification of CDR3 regions. TCRdb reprocessing: public reads trimmed at Q25 with fastp, clones called with MiXCR, in-frame beta chains kept. Rows are combined by CDR3 protein, so each entry shows the most common genes and DNA. The sample yields some 500,000 distinct CDR3 sequences; about 16% were counted once. The ten most abundant clones make up around a quarter of the sample. Explained via the paper, the time point label denotes: newly diagnosed GD, antithyroid drugs for less than 3 months. For both TCR sequencing and RNA sequencing, RNA was extracted from PBMCs in TRIzol.

The sample was also linked to a second study, of T cells in Graves' hyperthyroidism and ophthalmopathy.

This sample comprised peripheral blood mononuclear cells (PBMCs), obtained at new diagnosis, from a patient treated with antithyroid drugs. The receptor source for this set is a woman aged 35-65 years with Graves disease. Donor details come from another sample of the same person, matched by shared clones.

The V and J genes are TRBV12-3 or TRBV12-4 and TRBJ2-2; D perhaps matches TRBD2 (7 bases). V gave up 3 bases and J gave up 6 bases, with 11 bases separating them. This CDR3 has 14 residues. The CDR3 bases are TGTGCCAGCAGTTTTATGGGGGGGCCCGGGGAGCTGTTTTTT. It yields the protein CASSFMGGPGELFF.

There are many counts of this clonotype. This rearrangement joins TRBV30 to TRBJ1-1; D perhaps matches TRBD1 (5 bases). Germline loops: CDR1 GTSNPN, CDR2 SVGIG (reference sequence). Trimming left V 4 bases short and J 0 bases short, with 6 bases between. The length of the CDR3 is 12 residues. CDR3 region: CAWTTVNTEAFF. The CDR3 bases are TGTGCCTGGACGACAGTGAACACTGAAGCTTTCTTT.

The chain has TRBV3-1 and TRBJ1-2; D is possibly TRBD1 (6 bases). Germline CDR1 LGHDT, CDR2 YNNKEL (reference sequence). Trimming left V 0 bases short and J 0 bases short, with 11 bases between. The CDR3 has 16 amino acids. CDR3 region: CASSQDRGVTNYGYTF. In DNA form, the CDR3 reads TGTGCCAGCAGCCAAGACAGGGGAGTGACTAACTATGGCTACACCTTC.

This clonotype showed up just a few times. V is TRBV28 and J is TRBJ1-6; no clear D gene. The V gene lost 6 bases and the J gene lost 4 bases, with 7 bases spanning the gap. This CDR3 has 13 residues. The germline V gene encodes CDR1 MDHEN and CDR2 SYDVKM. The CDR3 region has the DNA TGTGCCAGCAGGGCCCTTTATAATTCACCCCTCCACTTT. Its translation: CASRALYNSPLHF.

This clonotype was seen only a few times. The chain has TRBV4-1 and TRBJ1-3; D uncertain. Germline assignment: CDR1 MGHRA and CDR2 YSYEKL. V lost 4 bases, J lost 0 bases, and 13 bases lay in between. The CDR3 length is 16 residues. The CDR3 loop is CASSLDGLRSGNTIYF. The CDR3 DNA sequence: TGCGCCAGCAGCCTGGACGGACTTCGCTCTGGAAACACCATATATTTT.

This chain uses TRBV5-1 with TRBJ1-1; D gene uncertain. The CDR3 totals 14 residues. The ends were cut back, 2 bases at V and 0 bases at J, with 8 bases in the middle. The germline V gene has CDR1 SGHRS and CDR2 YFSETQ. CDR3 sequence (DNA): TGCGCCAGCAGCTTACAGACATTGAACACTGAAGCTTTCTTT. Translation gives CASSLQTLNTEAFF.

The rearrangement joins TRBV4-1 to TRBJ2-7; 10 nucleotides line up with TRBD1. The germline V gene encodes CDR1 MGHRA and CDR2 YSYEKL. V was pared by 3 bases and J by 1 base, with 3 bases of the junction left unmatched. CDR3 length equals 15 residues. The CDR3 sequence is CASSQPGQGSYEQYF. The CDR3 region has the DNA TGCGCCAGCAGCCAGCCGGGACAGGGGTCCTACGAGCAGTACTTC.

Note on this clonotype: A read error is likely, as this CDR3 ends without the conserved phenylalanine or tryptophan. V gene TRBV5-1 combines with J gene TRBJ1-6; the D is unclear. The CDR3 totals 16 residues. The germline CDR1 and CDR2 sequences are SGHRS and YFSETQ. The CDR3 DNA reads as TGTGCCAGCAGCTTCATGACTAGCTCCTATAATTCACCCCTCCACCTT. It codes for CASSFMTSSYNSPLHL.

The genes are TRBV5-1 and TRBJ2-5; D gene unclear. Germline CDR1 and CDR2: SGHRS and YFSETQ. V shed 6 bases and J shed 5 bases, with 23 bases lying between them. This CDR3 is 16 amino acids long. For the CDR3, the DNA is TGCGCCAGCAACCCCACTATTTCGGTGGCTGGGGAGACCCAGTACTTC. Translation: CASNPTISVAGETQYF.

Regarding this clonotype: This may be a read error, as it is one base from a much larger clone. The rearrangement links TRBV12-3 or TRBV12-4 to TRBJ1-2; D might be TRBD1 (5 bases). The CDR3 is 14 residues long. V was shortened by 11 bases and J by 4 bases, with 20 bases between the two germline ends. CDR3 sequence reads: CAGTPRGRFYGYTF. CDR3 nucleotide sequence: TGTGCCGGCACCCCACGGGGCCGATTCTATGGCTACACCTTC.

A remark on this clonotype: This clone may be a read error of a much larger clone one base away. The chain's CDR3 is CANSLEYQPQHF. CDR3 bases: TGTGCCAACAGCTTAGAATACCAGCCCCAGCATTTT. This chain connects TRBV7-2 to TRBJ1-5; no definite D call. The CDR3 length is 12 residues. CDR1 is SGHTA and CDR2 is FQGNSA in the germline V gene.

The chain combines TRBV20-1 with TRBJ2-2, with D perhaps TRBD2 (5 bases). The germline V and J ends were trimmed by 6 bases and 4 bases, with 12 bases remaining between them. CDR3 length: 13 residues. Germline V CDR1 and CDR2: DFQATT, SNEGSKA (reference sequence). The CDR3 region is CSASPGTTGELFF. The CDR3, as DNA: TGCAGTGCAAGTCCGGGAACCACCGGGGAGCTGTTTTTT.

There are many counts of this clonotype. V is TRBV2 and J is TRBJ2-1; 10 bases are shared with TRBD1. V shed 6 bases and J 9 bases; nucleotides not matched to a gene: 5. The CDR3 covers 13 residues. Germline-derived CDR1 and CDR2 are SNHLY and FYNNEI. CDR3 nucleotide sequence: TGTGCCAGCAGCGTGACAGGGGGCAGTGAGCAGTTCTTC. This sequence encodes CASSVTGGSEQFF.

The chain couples TRBV12-5 to TRBJ1-5; no clear D. CDR1 and CDR2 (germline): LGHNT, FRNRAP. The CDR3 is 14 amino acids. Trimming pared 5 bases from V and 3 bases from J, leaving 11 bases between. Here the CDR3 reads CASGATGDNQPQHF. The CDR3 nucleotides read TGTGCTAGTGGTGCGACGGGAGACAATCAGCCCCAGCATTTT.

In this sample, this clonotype turned up many times. CDR3 coding DNA: TGTGCCAGCAGTGAAGAGGGACTAGCGACAGATACGCAGTATTTT. Its protein product is CASSEEGLATDTQYF. J is TRBJ2-3 and V is TRBV2; TRBD2 matches at 10 bases. V lost 1 base to trimming and J lost 3 bases; unmatched junction nucleotides: 1. Germline lookup yields CDR1 SNHLY and CDR2 FYNNEI. The CDR3 is 15 residues long.

Concerning this clonotype itself: This clone may be a read error of a much larger clone one base away. V and J are TRBV18 and TRBJ1-1, with 7 bases matching TRBD1. CDR1 and CDR2 (germline): KGHSH, LQKENI. V shed 6 bases and J 9 bases; nucleotides not matched to a gene: 13. The CDR3 loop spans 14 amino acids. DNA for the CDR3: TGTGCCAGCTCGTTCAACCAGGGGGATACTAAAGCTTTCTTT. Translated: CASSFNQGDTKAFF.

This clonotype has more than one count but fewer than ten. The chain is built from TRBV12-3 or TRBV12-4 and TRBJ1-4; TRBD1 might be the D (5 bases). Trimming stripped 6 bases from V and 0 bases from J, with 11 bases between. This CDR3 has 15 residues. This chain's CDR3 is CASRRGVATNEKLFF. As DNA, the CDR3 is TGTGCCAGCAGACGAGGGGTTGCAACTAATGAAAAACTGTTTTTT.

This clonotype came up a few times. The CDR3 is CAINGQLGDTGELFF. The CDR3 coding sequence is TGTGCCATCAACGGTCAACTTGGGGACACCGGGGAGCTGTTTTTT. The rearrangement uses TRBV10-3 and TRBJ2-2, with D uncertain. The CDR3 contains 15 residues. V was trimmed by 7 bases and J by 3 bases, leaving 15 bases between them. Per the germline V gene, CDR1 is ENHRY and CDR2 is SYGVKD.

This clonotype was found many times. V usage is TRBV3-1 and J usage is TRBJ2-1; D possibly corresponds to TRBD1 (5 bases). V was trimmed by 4 bases and J by 4 bases, leaving 17 bases between them. CDR1 is LGHDT, CDR2 YNNKEL, per germline (reference sequence). The CDR3 consists of 16 residues. The CDR3 loop reads CASSPEGRVIYNEQFF. The CDR3 DNA is TGTGCCAGCAGCCCCGAAGGCAGGGTTATTTACAATGAGCAGTTCTTC.

This clonotype was detected a few times. The V call is TRBV19, the J call TRBJ2-5, with D perhaps matching TRBD2 (6 bases). The ends were cut back, 1 base at V and 5 bases at J, with 8 bases in the middle. CDR1 and CDR2 from the germline V gene are LNHDA and SQIVND (reference sequence). The CDR3 runs to 13 residues. CDR3 sequence: CASSIGGVETQYF. The CDR3 DNA is TGTGCCAGTAGTATAGGGGGGGTTGAGACCCAGTACTTC.

The chain employs TRBV28 and TRBJ1-4; D is uncertain. The CDR3 covers 18 residues. The germline V gene encodes CDR1 MDHEN and CDR2 SYDVKM. Deletions cut 3 bases from V and 7 bases from J, with 24 bases between. CDR3 sequence: CASSFGYDRTPWGEKLFF. CDR3 in DNA: TGTGCCAGCAGTTTTGGGTACGACCGGACCCCATGGGGTGAAAAACTGTTTTTT.

This clonotype was seen ten or more times. For the CDR3, the DNA is TGTGCCAGCAGCCGAAGGTCGTGGCCGTATAGCAATCAGCCCCAGCATTTT. Protein: CASSRRSWPYSNQPQHF. The chain uses TRBV2 and TRBJ1-5; no reliable D call. CDR1 is SNHLY and CDR2 is FYNNEI in the germline V gene. The CDR3 runs to 17 residues. The V and J ends lost 6 bases and 0 bases respectively, with 18 bases between them.

This clonotype showed up just a few times. The rearrangement links TRBV5-1 to TRBJ1-3, with D perhaps TRBD1 (6 bases). CDR1 and CDR2 (germline): SGHRS, YFSETQ. This CDR3 is built from 14 residues. V dropped 7 bases and J dropped 1 base, with 12 bases sitting between them. The CDR3 sequence is CASCQGNSGNTIYF. The CDR3 DNA follows: TGCGCCAGCTGCCAGGGGAATTCTGGAAACACCATATATTTT.

The chain employs TRBV24-1 and TRBJ1-5; no firm D call. V lost 4 bases, J lost 9 bases, and 9 bases lay in between. The CDR3 extends over 12 amino acids. The germline CDR1 and CDR2 sequences are KGHDR and SFDVKD. The CDR3 sequence is CATSEPNGPQHF. In DNA form, the CDR3 reads TGTGCCACCAGTGAGCCAAATGGGCCCCAGCATTTT.